This TCR beta chain is from a study of regulatory T cells in long-lasting Graves disease. General study findings and limits: The researchers studied only peripheral blood, not thyroid tissue.

Stated time point: persistent/refractory GD, antithyroid drugs over 5 years with positive TRAb. From PBMCs, RNA was extracted and then used to make the TCR library. The guidelines of the American Thyroid Association were the basis for diagnosing Graves' disease. The sample holds many counts of this clonotype. Its antigen is as yet unknown. Through Arm-PCR of CDR3 regions and iRepertoire HTBI primers, TCR beta libraries were built. MiXCR, applied by TCRdb to the multiplex PCR reads, yields one record per CDR3 protein. The profile covers around 450,000 distinct CDR3 sequences, with about 22% appearing a single time and roughly 6.9% taken by the ten largest. The CDR3 is 16 residues long. V lost 3 bases to trimming and J lost 1 base; unmatched junction nucleotides: 1. CDR1 and CDR2 (germline): MNHEY, SVGEGT.

Sequencing used peripheral blood mononuclear cells (PBMCs), obtained when the disease was refractory, from a patient treated with antithyroid drugs. This clonotype originated in a female donor with Graves disease. V is TRBV6-2 or TRBV6-3 and J is TRBJ2-4; TRBD2 matches 12 bases. The CDR3 loop reads CASSYTSGRAKNIQYF. CDR3 bases: TGTGCCAGCAGTTATACTAGCGGGAGGGCCAAAAACATTCAGTACTTC.